This T cell receptor beta chain was retrieved from a study of blood T cells in healthy people across ages. Combining a sample-barcoded 5' primer with a J-beta primer mix, a second PCR ran for about 6 to 12 cycles. The template-switch adaptor was a 5' adaptor with 12 random nucleotides. It tagged each cDNA molecule. Each CDR3 protein is one row after TCRdb ran MiXCR on the 5' RACE reads. Here the sample spans approximately 690,000 distinct CDR3 sequences, approximately 50% being singletons. Whole-study results and caveats: Diversity was higher, and naive CD4+ cells more numerous, in long-lived donors than in aged donors.

This clonotype has only a few counts. What it binds is unknown. Healthy individuals of Caucasian origin from Russia, aged about 6 to 100, served as donors. This TCR was sampled from a man in his fifties or sixties in good health. Source material: blood.

The CDR3 sequence is CASSYHTGVNTEAFF. The CDR3 bases are TGTGCCAGCAGTTACCATACAGGGGTGAACACTGAAGCTTTCTTT. The chain has TRBV6-5 and TRBJ1-1, with 7 nucleotides matching TRBD1. Germline CDR1 and CDR2: MNHEY and SVGAGI. V was clipped by 2 bases and J by 0 bases; unmatched bases: 3. The CDR3 spans 15 residues.